This TCR beta chain was sequenced during a study of T cell changes during pregnancy in multiple sclerosis. This clone has just one count. Germline V gene data show CDR1 as GTSNPN and CDR2 as SVGIG (reference sequence). V lost 3 bases, J lost 8 bases, and 10 bases lay in between. CDR3 length equals 11 residues. TCRdb's table, derived via immunoSEQ multiplex PCR, lists solely in-frame clones and lacks some. This sample yields around 35,000 clones, of which around nine tenths are seen a single time; around 0.4% belongs to the top ten. This clonotype was obtained from a female donor with multiple sclerosis, enrolled in a pregnancy study. The sequencing here drew on CD4+ T cells from peripheral blood mononuclear cells, taken in the second trimester of pregnancy. The genes are TRBV30 and TRBJ1-2, with a possible D match to TRBD1 (6 bases). CDR3 nucleotide sequence: TGTGCCTGGAGCAGGGGAACAGGCTACACCTTC. It codes for CAWSRGTGYTF.